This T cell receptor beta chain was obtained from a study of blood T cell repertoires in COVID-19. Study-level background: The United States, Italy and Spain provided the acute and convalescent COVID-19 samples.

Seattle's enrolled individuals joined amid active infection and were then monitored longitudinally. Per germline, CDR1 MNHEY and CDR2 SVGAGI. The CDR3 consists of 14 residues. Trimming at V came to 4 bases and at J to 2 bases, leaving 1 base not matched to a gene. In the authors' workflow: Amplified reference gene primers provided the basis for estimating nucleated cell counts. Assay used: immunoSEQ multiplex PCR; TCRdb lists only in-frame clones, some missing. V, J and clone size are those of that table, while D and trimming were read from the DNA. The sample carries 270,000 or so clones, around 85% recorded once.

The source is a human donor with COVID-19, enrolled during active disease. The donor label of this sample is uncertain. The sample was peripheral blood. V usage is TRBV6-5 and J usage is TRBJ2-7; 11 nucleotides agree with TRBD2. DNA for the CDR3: TGTGCCAGCAGTTTGACTAGCGGGACCTACGAGCAGTACTTC. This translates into CASSLTSGTYEQYF.